The next 25 T cell receptor beta chains were all read from a single sample in a study of T-cell memory formation after mild COVID-19. TCRdb recomputed calls from the 5' RACE reads with MiXCR, one row per CDR3 protein. The table lists 210,000 or so distinct CDR3 sequences, approximately 20% of them singletons. Material: PBMCs or a T cell subset sorted from them (not recorded which). The receptor set was obtained from an adult woman who had mild COVID-19 (a few samples of this study predate the infection). Cell type and time point are not known.

The rearrangement uses TRBV6-1 and TRBJ1-6; perhaps TRBD1 as D (6 bases). V was pared by 2 bases and J by 7 bases, with 12 bases between. The CDR3 totals 15 residues. CDR1 is MNHNS and CDR2 is SASEGT in the germline V gene. The CDR3 reads CASSESGARNSPLHF. The CDR3 DNA reads as TGTGCCAGCAGTGAATCAGGGGCGAGAAATTCACCCCTCCACTTT.

This clonotype was detected only a few times. J is TRBJ2-6 and V is TRBV7-9; D unclear. V was pared by 5 bases and J by 4 bases, with 15 bases between. CDR1 and CDR2 (germline): SEHNR, FQNEAQ (reference sequence). The CDR3 totals 16 residues. The CDR3 DNA follows: TGTGCCAGCAGCCCCCACTGGATAGCAGGGGCCAACGTCCTGACTTTC. It is translated as CASSPHWIAGANVLTF.

CDR3 DNA sequence: TGTGCCAGCTCACGTCGCGTACCGGGACAGGGGGTCTCCTACGAGCAGTACTTC. Protein: CASSRRVPGQGVSYEQYF. V gene TRBV18 combines with J gene TRBJ2-7, with TRBD1 matching over 11 bases. J gave up 0 bases and V 4 bases, and 11 bases lay outside the gene matches. The CDR3 runs to 18 residues. Germline assignment: CDR1 KGHSH and CDR2 LQKENI.

This clonotype was seen a handful of times. The J gene is TRBJ2-2, the V gene TRBV24-1, with D perhaps matching TRBD2 (5 bases). CDR3 length equals 15 residues. The germline gives CDR1 KGHDR, CDR2 SFDVKD. Trimming shortened V by 5 bases and J by 4 bases, and 13 bases separated the two germline ends. The CDR3 spells CATSAPSRGTGELFF. For the CDR3, the DNA is TGTGCCACCAGTGCTCCATCCCGGGGCACCGGGGAGCTGTTTTTT.

Many counts were recorded for this clonotype. This chain uses TRBV11-2 with TRBJ1-1, with 7 bases aligning to TRBD1. The germline V gene has CDR1 SGHAT and CDR2 FQNNGV. This CDR3 contains 14 residues. V lost 4 bases and J lost 4; bases outside the gene matches: 6. The CDR3 nucleotides are TGTGCCAGCAGCTGGCACAGGGGAACCACTGAAGCTTTCTTT. This encodes CASSWHRGTTEAFF.

The V gene is TRBV5-1, the J gene TRBJ2-1, with D unclear. The CDR3 runs 15 residues. Trimming pared 7 bases from V and 4 bases from J, leaving 18 bases between. Germline lookup yields CDR1 SGHRS and CDR2 YFSETQ. In nucleotides, the CDR3 is TGCGCCAGCCGCCGTTCCGACGGAGCGTACAATGAGCAGTTCTTC. Its translation is CASRRSDGAYNEQFF.

The J gene is TRBJ2-7, the V gene TRBV6-5, with a tentative D call TRBD1 (6 bases). Germline V gives CDR1 MNHEY, CDR2 SVGAGI. The CDR3 covers 11 residues. V was clipped by 10 bases and J by 3 bases, with 10 bases between them. The CDR3: CATADSYEQYF. In DNA, the CDR3 is TGTGCCACTGCGGACAGCTACGAGCAGTACTTC.

In its sample, this clonotype was seen a few times. V usage is TRBV7-2 and J usage is TRBJ2-3; D is undetermined. Germline CDR1 SGHTA, CDR2 FQGNSA. Trimming removed 0 bases at V and 3 bases at J, with 10 bases between. The CDR3 runs 15 residues. The CDR3 loop reads CASSLAQMGTDTQYF. The DNA of the CDR3 is TGTGCCAGCAGCTTAGCGCAGATGGGGACAGATACGCAGTATTTT.

This clonotype appeared a few times. The chain joins TRBV30 to TRBJ1-2; 8 bases match TRBD1. V gave up 3 bases and J gave up 3 bases; unmatched junction bases: 15. Germline CDR1 GTSNPN, CDR2 SVGIG (reference sequence). The CDR3 contains 17 residues. The CDR3 region has the DNA TGTGCCTGGAGCCGTATAGACAGGGGAATCCGGTACTATGGCTACACCTTC. Protein product: CAWSRIDRGIRYYGYTF.

Concerning this clonotype itself: A junction end diverges from the germline sequence, so it may reflect a read error. The chain uses TRBV14 and TRBJ1-1; no clear D. The CDR3 totals 13 residues. Germline CDR1 and CDR2: SGHDN and FVKESK. The CDR3 bases are TGTTCCAGCAGCCAAGTGGCAGCCACTGAAGCTTTCTTT. Its protein product is CSSSQVAATEAFF. The full variable domain, completed using reference TRBV14 and TRBJ1-1, is EAGVTQFPSHSVIEKGQTVTLRCDPISGHDNLYWYRRVMGKEIKFLLHFVKESKQDESGMPNNRFLAERTGGTYSTLKVQPAELEDSGVYFCSSSQVAATEAFFGQGTRLTVV.

The V gene is TRBV9, the J gene TRBJ2-2; D is possibly TRBD2 (5 bases). The germline V gene has CDR1 SGDLS and CDR2 YYNGEE. With 7 bases removed from V and 0 bases from J, the gap between germline ends came to 10 bases. CDR3 length: 14 amino acids. The CDR3 bases are TGTGCCAGCGAGCGGCAGACGAACACCGGGGAGCTGTTTTTT. Its protein product is CASERQTNTGELFF.

The rearrangement joins TRBV5-5 to TRBJ2-7; 8 nucleotides align to TRBD1. After removal of 4 bases from V and 3 bases from J, the junction contained 6 bases not matched to a gene. CDR3 length equals 14 residues. Germline V CDR1 and CDR2: SGHKS, YYEKEE (reference sequence). Here the CDR3 reads CASSPGGIGYEQYF. Written as DNA, the CDR3 is TGTGCCAGCAGCCCAGGGGGCATTGGCTACGAGCAGTACTTC. Based on the CDR3 plus reference TRBV5-5 and TRBJ2-7, the full variable domain is DAGVTQSPTHLIKTRGQQVTLRCSPISGHKSVSWYQQVLGQGPQFIFQYYEKEERGRGNFPDRFSARQFPNYSSELNVNALLLGDSALYLCASSPGGIGYEQYFGPGTRLTVT.

This clonotype has a handful of counts. The chain combines TRBV28 with TRBJ2-7; D unclear. The CDR3 totals 13 residues. V lost 3 bases and J 4 bases, leaving 10 bases between the germline ends. Per germline, CDR1 MDHEN and CDR2 SYDVKM. CDR3 nucleotides: TGTGCCAGCAGTTTGGCCGACATATACGAGCAGTACTTC. Translating gives CASSLADIYEQYF.

This clonotype was picked up many times. This chain links TRBV6-5 with TRBJ2-7; D gene ambiguous. With 1 base removed from V and 4 bases from J, the gap between germline ends came to 2 bases. The CDR3 has 11 amino acids. The germline CDR1 and CDR2 sequences are MNHEY and SVGAGI. The CDR3 DNA is TGTGCCAGCAGTTACTTGTACGAGCAGTACTTC. It encodes CASSYLYEQYF.

J is TRBJ2-3 and V is TRBV3-1; perhaps TRBD2 as D (6 bases). Germline V lookup: CDR1 LGHDT, CDR2 YNNKEL (reference sequence). The CDR3 loop spans 15 amino acids. Between the trimmed V and J ends, which lost 3 bases and 0 bases, there was a span of 10 bases. In DNA form, the CDR3 reads TGTGCCAGCAGCCACTCCGGGACTAGCACAGATACGCAGTATTTT. The encoded protein is CASSHSGTSTDTQYF.

This rearrangement joins TRBV24-1 to TRBJ1-2; D is ambiguous. CDR1 KGHDR and CDR2 SFDVKD come from the germline V gene. This CDR3 has 12 residues. Trimming stripped 4 bases from V and 4 bases from J, with 6 bases between. CDR3 in amino acids: CATSDNSYGYTF. The CDR3 bases are TGTGCCACCAGTGACAACAGCTATGGCTACACCTTC.

This clonotype has only a few counts. J is TRBJ2-4 and V is TRBV5-4; 7 nucleotides line up with TRBD1. From germline, CDR1 is SGHNT and CDR2 YYREEE (reference sequence). With V trimmed by 4 bases and J by 0 bases, 1 base remained unmatched. The CDR3 loop spans 14 amino acids. In DNA form, the CDR3 reads TGTGCCAGCAGCCGACAGGGAGCCAAAAACATTCAGTACTTC. Its protein product is CASSRQGAKNIQYF. The full variable domain, rest sourced from reference TRBV5-4 and TRBJ2-4, is ETGVTQSPTHLIKTRGQQVTLRCSSQSGHNTVSWYQQALGQGPQFIFQYYREEENGRGNFPPRFSGLQFPNYSSELNVNALELDDSALYLCASSRQGAKNIQYFGAGTRLSVL.

The chain links TRBV5-1 to TRBJ2-5; the match to TRBD1 covers 9 bases. The CDR3 covers 16 residues. CDR1 SGHRS and CDR2 YFSETQ come from the germline V gene. The junction had 7 bases not matched to a gene; V was cut back by 0 bases and J by 4 bases. CDR3 region: CASSLGFTGGRETQYF. CDR3 coding DNA: TGCGCCAGCAGCTTGGGCTTTACAGGGGGCAGAGAGACCCAGTACTTC.

This clonotype was counted a few times. The chain recombines TRBV3-1 with TRBJ2-3, with TRBD2 identical over 14 bases. This CDR3 comprises 16 residues. V shed 4 bases, J shed 4 bases, and the junction held 4 bases outside the gene matches. Germline lookup yields CDR1 LGHDT and CDR2 YNNKEL (reference sequence). In DNA, the CDR3 is TGTGCCAGCAGCCCGGGACTAGCGGGAGTGGCAGATACGCAGTATTTT. This codes for CASSPGLAGVADTQYF.

CDR3 sequence (DNA): TGCAGTGCTAGAGCTAGCGGGAGGAGATACGAGCAGTACTTC. It yields the protein CSARASGRRYEQYF. This sequence joins TRBV20-1 and TRBJ2-7, with 11 bases fitting TRBD2. The V gene's germline CDR1 is DFQATT and CDR2 SNEGSKA (reference sequence). After removal of 1 base from V and 4 bases from J, the junction contained 3 bases not matched to a gene. CDR3 size: 14 residues.

Only a few counts were recorded for this clonotype. The gene calls are TRBV5-4 and TRBJ2-7; D is unclear. The germline V gene encodes CDR1 SGHNT and CDR2 YYREEE (reference sequence). V was trimmed by 3 bases and J by 6 bases, leaving 13 bases between them. This CDR3 contains 13 residues. In DNA form, the CDR3 reads TGTGCCAGCAGCTCTGCCGCCCGTGGCGAGCAGTACTTC. It specifies CASSSAARGEQYF.

V is TRBV7-2 and J is TRBJ1-2; TRBD1 matches 8 bases. This CDR3 is 16 amino acids long. The trim removed 0 bases at V and 3 bases at J, leaving 6 bases unmatched. Per the germline V gene, CDR1 is SGHTA and CDR2 is FQGNSA. CDR3 in amino acids: CASSLAPGQAHYGYTF. CDR3 sequence (DNA): TGTGCCAGCAGCTTAGCGCCGGGACAGGCCCACTATGGCTACACCTTC.

The J gene is TRBJ2-7, the V gene TRBV5-1; D ambiguous. V lost 4 bases and J 2 bases, leaving 13 bases between the germline ends. The CDR3 spans 14 residues. Germline assignment: CDR1 SGHRS and CDR2 YFSETQ. CDR3 loop: CASSTPDGPYEQYF. CDR3 coding DNA: TGCGCCAGCAGCACCCCGGACGGCCCCTACGAGCAGTACTTC. Full variable domain (outside the CDR3, taken from reference TRBV5-1 and TRBJ2-7): KAGVTQTPRYLIKTRGQQVTLSCSPISGHRSVSWYQQTPGQGLQFLFEYFSETQRNKGNFPGRFSGRQFSNSRSEMNVSTLELGDSALYLCASSTPDGPYEQYFGPGTRLTVT.

The genes are TRBV24-1 and TRBJ2-5; tentative D call: TRBD1 (6 bases). V shed 3 bases and J shed 5 bases, with 21 bases lying between them. CDR3 length: 17 residues. Germline CDR1 reads KGHDR; CDR2 reads SFDVKD. The CDR3 sequence is CATSDPAEQGVGETQYF. CDR3 nucleotide sequence: TGTGCCACCAGTGATCCGGCGGAACAGGGCGTGGGGGAGACCCAGTACTTC.

This sequence joins TRBV6-1 and TRBJ1-5; D possibly corresponds to TRBD1 (6 bases). The germline V gene encodes CDR1 MNHNS and CDR2 SASEGT. Trimming cost V 8 bases and J 2 bases, with 28 bases left between them. This CDR3 has 19 amino acids. This CDR3 is CASCSTGRGFYVGNQPQHF. The CDR3 bases are TGTGCCAGCTGCAGTACAGGGCGAGGCTTTTACGTGGGCAATCAGCCCCAGCATTTT.